This T cell receptor (beta chain) was recorded in a study of T cell repertoires in aging, cancer and after chemotherapy. TCR beta rearrangements were amplified from peripheral blood genomic DNA. V was trimmed by 2 bases and J by 0 bases, leaving 15 bases between them. The V gene's germline CDR1 is MDHEN and CDR2 SYDVKM. The CDR3 totals 17 residues. A mixed TRB-A/B primer pool amplified rearranged TRB by multiplex touch-down PCR. TCRdb analysed the multiplex PCR reads with MiXCR anew, one entry per CDR3 protein. In the table there are around 10,000 distinct CDR3 sequences, about 35% of which are singletons.

The specimen sequenced was blood. V gene TRBV28 combines with J gene TRBJ2-3, with D hard to call. This TCR derives from a human donor in good health. CDR3 bases: TGTGCCAGCAGTTTAGAAAGGGAAGGCCCTAGCACAGATACGCAGTATTTT. The encoded protein is CASSLEREGPSTDTQYF. The full variable domain, in which reference TRBV28 and TRBJ2-3 provide the parts outside the CDR3, is DVKVTQSSRYLVKRTGEKVFLECVQDMDHENMFWYRQDPGLGLRLIYFSYDVKMKEKGDIPEGYSVSREKKERFSLILESASTNQTSMYLCASSLEREGPSTDTQYFGPGTRLTVL.